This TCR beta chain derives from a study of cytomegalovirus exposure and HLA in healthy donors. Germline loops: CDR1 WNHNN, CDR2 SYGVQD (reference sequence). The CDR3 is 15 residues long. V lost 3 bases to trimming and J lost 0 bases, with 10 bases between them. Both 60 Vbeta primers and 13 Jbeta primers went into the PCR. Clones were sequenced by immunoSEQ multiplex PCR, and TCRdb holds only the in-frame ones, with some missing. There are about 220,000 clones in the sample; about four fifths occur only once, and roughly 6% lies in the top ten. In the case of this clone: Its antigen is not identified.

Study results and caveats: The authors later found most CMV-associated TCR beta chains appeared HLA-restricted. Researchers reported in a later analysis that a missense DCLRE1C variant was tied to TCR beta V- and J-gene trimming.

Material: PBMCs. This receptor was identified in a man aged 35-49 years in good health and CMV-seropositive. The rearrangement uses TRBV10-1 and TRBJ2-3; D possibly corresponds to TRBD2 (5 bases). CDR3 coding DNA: TGCGCCAGCAGTGAAGCGGACCCTAGCACAGATACGCAGTATTTT. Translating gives CASSEADPSTDTQYF.